This T cell receptor beta chain stems from a study of control samples from healthy donors and cancer patients. The count of this clone is one. Clones were read by immunoSEQ multiplex PCR, and TCRdb kept only the in-frame ones, dropping some. The sample has about 140,000 clones, roughly 90% seen once. V was trimmed by 5 bases and J by 6 bases, leaving 10 bases between them. The CDR3 runs to 13 residues. Germline V lookup: CDR1 SGHTA, CDR2 FQGNSA. The sample comprised blood. The clonotype originates from a man aged 30-40 years in good health. The chain recombines TRBV7-2 with TRBJ1-4; D gene ambiguous. The CDR3 loop reads CASSHPNDEKLFF. CDR3 DNA: TGTGCCAGCAGCCACCCAAACGATGAAAAACTGTTTTTT.